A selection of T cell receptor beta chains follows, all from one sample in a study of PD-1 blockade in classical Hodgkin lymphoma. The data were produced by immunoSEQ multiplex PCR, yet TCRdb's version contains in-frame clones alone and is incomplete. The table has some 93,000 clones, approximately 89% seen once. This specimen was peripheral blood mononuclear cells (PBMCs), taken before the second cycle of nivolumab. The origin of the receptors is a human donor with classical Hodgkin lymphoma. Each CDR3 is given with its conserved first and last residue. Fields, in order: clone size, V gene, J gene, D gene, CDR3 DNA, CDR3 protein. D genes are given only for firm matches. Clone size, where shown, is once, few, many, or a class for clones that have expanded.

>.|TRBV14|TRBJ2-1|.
TGTGCCAGCAGCCAATTGGGAAGCGGGTTTTATGAGCAGTTCTTC
CASSQLGSGFYEQFF
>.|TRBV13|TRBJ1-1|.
TGTGCCAGCAGCACAATCATGAACACTGAAGCTTTCTTT
CASSTIMNTEAFF
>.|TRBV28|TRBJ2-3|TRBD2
TGTGCCAGCAGCCAACTAGCGGGAGTTGAGGCAGATACGCAGTATTTT
CASSQLAGVEADTQYF
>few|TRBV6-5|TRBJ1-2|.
TGTGCCAGCAGTACCGATCTCTATGGCTACACCTTC
CASSTDLYGYTF
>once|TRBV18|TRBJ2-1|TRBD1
TGTGCCAGCTCACCAGACAGGGATTTTACTGATGAGCAGTTCTTC
CASSPDRDFTDEQFF
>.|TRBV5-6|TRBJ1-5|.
TGTGCCAGTAGCTGGGGGACCAATCAGCCCCAGCATTTT
CASSWGTNQPQHF
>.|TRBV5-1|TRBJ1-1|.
TGCGCCAGCAGCTTGGAAATTGGGGCTTCTGAAGCTTTCTTT
CASSLEIGASEAFF
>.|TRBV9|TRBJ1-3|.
TGTGCCAGCAGCGTAGAAGGGCGAAACACCATATATTTT
CASSVEGRNTIYF
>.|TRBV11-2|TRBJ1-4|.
TGTGCCAGCAGCTTAAATGGAAATGAAAAACTGTTTTTT
CASSLNGNEKLFF
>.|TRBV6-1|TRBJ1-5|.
TGTGCCAGCAGTGCGGGACAAAGCAATCAGCCCCAGCATTTT
CASSAGQSNQPQHF
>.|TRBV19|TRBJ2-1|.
TGTGCCAGTAGACCACAGGGTGATTCCCCCAATGAGCAGTTCTTC
CASRPQGDSPNEQFF
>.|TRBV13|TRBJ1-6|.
TGTGCCAGCAGCTCCAACCGGGCCGCCTATAATTCACCCCTCCACTTT
CASSSNRAAYNSPLHF
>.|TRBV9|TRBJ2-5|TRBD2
TGTGCCAGCAGCACCGGACTAGCGGGAGGCCAAGAGACCCAGTACTTC
CASSTGLAGGQETQYF
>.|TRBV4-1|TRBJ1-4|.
TGCGCCAGCAGCCAAGGCCAGGGTAATGAAAAACTGTTTTTT
CASSQGQGNEKLFF
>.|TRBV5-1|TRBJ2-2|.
TGCGCCAGCAGCTTGGACGCCAGGGGTGTCGGGGAGCTGTTTTTT
CASSLDARGVGELFF
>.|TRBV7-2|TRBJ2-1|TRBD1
TGTGCCAGCAGCGAGACAGGGATAGGGGCAGGTGAGCAGTTCTTC
CASSETGIGAGEQFF